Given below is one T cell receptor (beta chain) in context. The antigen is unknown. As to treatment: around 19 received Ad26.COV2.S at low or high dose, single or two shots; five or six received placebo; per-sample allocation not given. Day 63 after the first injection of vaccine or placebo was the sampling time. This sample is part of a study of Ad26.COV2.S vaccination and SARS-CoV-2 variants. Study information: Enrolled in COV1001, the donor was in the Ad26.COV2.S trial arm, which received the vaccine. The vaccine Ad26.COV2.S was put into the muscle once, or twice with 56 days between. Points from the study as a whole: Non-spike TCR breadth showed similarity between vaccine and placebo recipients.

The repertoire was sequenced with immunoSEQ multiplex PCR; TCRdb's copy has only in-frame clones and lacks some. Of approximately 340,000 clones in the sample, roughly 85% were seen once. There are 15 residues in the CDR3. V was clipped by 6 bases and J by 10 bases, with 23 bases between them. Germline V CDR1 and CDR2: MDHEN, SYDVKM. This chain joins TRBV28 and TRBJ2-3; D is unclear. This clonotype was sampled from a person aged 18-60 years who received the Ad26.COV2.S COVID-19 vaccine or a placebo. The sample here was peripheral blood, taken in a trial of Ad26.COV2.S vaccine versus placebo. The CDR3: CASSLRRNTGPSQYF. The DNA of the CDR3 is TGTGCCAGCAGCTTAAGGCGGAACACGGGCCCTTCGCAGTATTTT.